A selection of T cell receptor beta chains follows, all from one sample in a study of early T cells in non-severe SARS-CoV-2 infection. Each CDR3 protein is one row after TCRdb ran MiXCR on the 5' RACE reads. The data show 55,000 to 70,000 distinct CDR3 sequences, approximately 10% seen once. Material: whole blood. These receptors originate from an adult who was a healthcare worker with PCR-confirmed SARS-CoV-2 infection or an uninfected control (not recorded which). CDR3s include the opening cysteine and the closing phenylalanine or tryptophan. The D gene is left open where the match is weak. Size is omitted from some rows. Given values are once, few, many or a class for expanded clones.

CAISPSGKVYEQYF	TGTGCCATCAGCCCTAGCGGGAAGGTCTACGAGCAGTACTTC	few	TRBD2	TRBV10-3	TRBJ2-7
CASGPGAAQHF	TGTGCCAGCGGACCCGGAGCGGCCCAGCATTTT	-	-	TRBV28	TRBJ1-5
CASRTGGADTQYF	TGTGCCAGCAGGACAGGGGGCGCAGATACGCAGTATTTT	-	TRBD1	TRBV27	TRBJ2-3
CSARDEGRGTQYF	TGCAGTGCTAGAGATGAGGGGAGGGGGACCCAGTACTTC	few	TRBD2	TRBV20-1	TRBJ2-5
CASSLTPAAEQFF	TGTGCCAGCAGCTTAACCCCAGCGGCTGAGCAGTTCTTC	-	-	TRBV11-2	TRBJ2-1
CASSFGQGFVFF	TGTGCCAGCAGTTTCGGACAGGGTTTCGTTTTCTTC	-	TRBD1	TRBV28	TRBJ2-1
CASSRTTGAGTGELFF	TGCGCCAGCAGCCGAACGACAGGGGCCGGGACCGGGGAGCTGTTTTTT	few	TRBD1	TRBV5-1	TRBJ2-2
CAISRRYEQYF	TGTGCCATCTCTAGGAGATACGAGCAGTACTTC	-	-	TRBV12-3/TRBV12-4	TRBJ2-7
CASRLPGQGTVYEQYF	TGTGCCAGCAGACTACCGGGACAGGGGACAGTCTACGAGCAGTACTTC	few	TRBD1	TRBV7-9	TRBJ2-7
CASSLVDQGLYEQYF	TGTGCCAGCAGCTTAGTCGATCAGGGTCTCTACGAGCAGTACTTC	-	-	TRBV7-9	TRBJ2-7
CASSPAQGANTEAFF	TGTGCCAGCAGCCCAGCACAGGGGGCTAACACTGAAGCTTTCTTT	few	TRBD1	TRBV7-9	TRBJ1-1
CASSYSRGGGPFF	TGTGCCAGCAGTTACTCGCGGGGCGGAGGTCCGTTCTTC	many	-	TRBV6-5	TRBJ2-1
CASSPTSGAYNEQFF	TGTGCCAGCAGCCCGACTAGCGGGGCCTACAATGAGCAGTTCTTC	few	TRBD2	TRBV12-3/TRBV12-4	TRBJ2-1
CASSPNRGSGQPQHF	TGTGCCAGCAGCCCAAATAGGGGGTCAGGGCAGCCCCAGCATTTT	-	-	TRBV11-2	TRBJ1-5
CAISAGDSEETQYF	TGTGCCATCAGTGCAGGGGATTCGGAAGAGACCCAGTACTTC	many	-	TRBV10-3	TRBJ2-5
CASNRIGGGPDTQYF	TGTGCCAGTAACAGGATCGGAGGGGGGCCAGATACGCAGTATTTT	-	-	TRBV19	TRBJ2-3
CASSLLGTGGLFF	TGTGCCAGCAGCTTATTAGGGACCGGGGGGCTGTTTTTT	few	-	TRBV11-2	TRBJ2-2
CSASGSFYEQYF	TGCAGTGCTAGCGGGAGTTTCTACGAGCAGTACTTC	many	-	TRBV20-1	TRBJ2-7
CASSSFGTSPFYEQYF	TGTGCCAGCAGTTCGTTCGGGACTAGCCCCTTCTACGAGCAGTACTTC	few	TRBD2	TRBV28	TRBJ2-7
CASSPVAGSPSEQFF	TGTGCCAGCAGTCCCGTAGCGGGATCCCCCAGTGAGCAGTTCTTC	many	TRBD2	TRBV27	TRBJ2-1
CSVNRGPTDTQYF	TGCAGCGTAAACAGGGGCCCCACAGATACGCAGTATTTT	many	TRBD1	TRBV29-1	TRBJ2-3
CASSLWWATEAFF	TGTGCCAGCAGCTTATGGTGGGCCACTGAAGCTTTCTTT	many	-	TRBV7-2	TRBJ1-1
CASKPGQRQTQYF	TGTGCCAGCAAACCGGGACAGAGACAGACCCAGTACTTC	-	TRBD1	TRBV6-2/TRBV6-3	TRBJ2-5
CASSLEQYPGETQYF	TGTGCCAGCAGCTTAGAACAGTACCCGGGGGAGACCCAGTACTTC	-	-	TRBV7-7	TRBJ2-5
CSAQDLYNEQFF	TGCAGTGCCCAGGACCTATACAATGAGCAGTTCTTC	-	-	TRBV20-1	TRBJ2-1
CAISSDRGLLSGNTIYF	TGTGCCATCAGCTCGGACAGGGGGCTGCTCTCTGGAAACACCATATATTTT	many	TRBD1	TRBV10-3	TRBJ1-3
CASSFKADTQYF	TGTGCCAGCAGTTTCAAGGCAGATACGCAGTATTTT	-	-	TRBV12-3/TRBV12-4	TRBJ2-3
CSVVKGSYNEQFF	TGCAGTGTTGTAAAAGGCTCCTACAATGAGCAGTTCTTC	many	-	TRBV20-1	TRBJ2-1
CASSLGGEGREKLFF	TGTGCCAGCAGCTTGGGGGGGGAGGGCCGTGAAAAACTGTTTTTT	-	-	TRBV5-4	TRBJ1-4
CASSQKRNTYNEQFF	TGTGCCAGCAGTCAGAAGCGGAACACCTACAATGAGCAGTTCTTC	few	-	TRBV7-9	TRBJ2-1
CASTGLAGWPTDTQYF	TGTGCCAGCACAGGACTAGCGGGATGGCCCACAGATACGCAGTATTTT	few	TRBD2	TRBV6-2/TRBV6-3	TRBJ2-3